Each of the 10 T cell receptor beta chains below was sequenced from the same sample in a study of blood T cell repertoires in COVID-19. Clones were read by immunoSEQ multiplex PCR, and TCRdb kept only the in-frame ones, dropping some. The data contain about 110,000 clones, 70% to 90% of them singletons. Sequenced input: peripheral blood. All receptors derive from a woman between 50 and 59 years old with acute or convalescent COVID-19.

CDR3 residues: CATAANVGEGFNSPLHF. CDR3 bases: TGTGCCACCGCTGCGAATGTCGGGGAAGGGTTTAATTCACCCCTCCACTTT. The rearrangement uses TRBV10-3 and TRBJ1-6, with no clear D. Germline V lookup: CDR1 ENHRY, CDR2 SYGVKD. V was pared by 10 bases and J by 6 bases, with 25 bases between. This CDR3 is 17 amino acids long.

The chain joins TRBV4-2 to TRBJ2-5; D may be TRBD1 (6 bases). The ends were cut back, 4 bases at V and 5 bases at J, with 17 bases in the middle. The CDR3 contains 15 residues. CDR1 is LGHNA, CDR2 YNFKEQ, per germline. The CDR3 nucleotides read TGTGCCAGCAGCCCGACGCAGGGGCAAGGGGAGACCCAGTACTTC. Amino acids: CASSPTQGQGETQYF.

This chain connects TRBV7-2 to TRBJ2-1; 7 bases are a match to TRBD2. The V gene end was trimmed by 4 bases and the J gene end by 6 bases; junction bases not matched to a gene: 15. Germline CDR1 SGHTA, CDR2 FQGNSA. The CDR3 spans 17 residues. CDR3: CASSSHPSRESRNEQFF. The CDR3 nucleotides are TGTGCCAGCAGCTCCCACCCCTCGCGGGAGTCTCGCAATGAGCAGTTCTTC. Looking up the rest from reference TRBV7-2 and TRBJ2-1 gives the full variable domain: GAGVSQSPSNKVTEKGKDVELRCDPISGHTALYWYRQSLGQGLEFLIYFQGNSAPDKSGLPSDRFSAERTGGSVSTLTIQRTQQEDSAVYLCASSSHPSRESRNEQFFGPGTRLTVL.

The chain carries TRBV18 and TRBJ2-5; possibly TRBD2 for D (5 bases). This CDR3 has 13 residues. Germline V gene lookup returns CDR1 KGHSH and CDR2 LQKENI. The V gene lost 3 bases and the J gene lost 5 bases, with 10 bases spanning the gap. The CDR3 region has the DNA TGTGCCAGCTCACCCACTAGTCCGGAGACCCAGTACTTC. Translating it yields CASSPTSPETQYF. The full variable domain, with the rest looked up from reference TRBV18 and TRBJ2-5, is NAGVMQNPRHLVRRRGQEARLRCSPMKGHSHVYWYRQLPEEGLKFMVYLQKENIIDESGMPKERFSAEFPKEGPSILRIQQVVRGDSAAYFCASSPTSPETQYFGPGTRLLVL.

The J gene is TRBJ2-5, the V gene TRBV15; weak D call: TRBD2 (5 bases). The CDR3 extends over 12 amino acids. Trimming took off 4 bases at V and 5 bases at J, with 8 bases between the two ends. CDR1 LNHNV and CDR2 YYDKDF come from the germline V gene (reference sequence). Here the CDR3 reads CATSIWRETQYF. The CDR3 DNA sequence: TGTGCCACCAGCATTTGGAGGGAGACCCAGTACTTC.

The chain carries TRBV6-9 and TRBJ2-5; 8 bases align to TRBD1. V dropped 2 bases and J dropped 1; count of bases not matched to a gene: 3. The CDR3 consists of 15 residues. CDR1 is MNHGY, CDR2 SVAAGI, per germline. The CDR3 nucleotides are TGTGCCAGCAGTTATGGACAGGGAGGCCAAGAGACCCAGTACTTC. Translating gives CASSYGQGGQETQYF.

CDR3 sequence (DNA): TGTGCCAGCAGTGAACCCGGGACAGGGGCCACCGGGGAGCTGTTTTTT. This encodes CASSEPGTGATGELFF. V gene TRBV25-1 combines with J gene TRBJ2-2, with 10 positions matching TRBD1. Unmatched junction bases numbered 4, after V lost 2 bases and J lost 4 bases. The CDR3 totals 16 residues. Germline V gene data show CDR1 as MGHDK and CDR2 as SYGVNS.

In its sample, this clone was seen a few times. The chain uses TRBV5-1 and TRBJ2-2; tentatively, D is TRBD1 (6 bases). CDR3 length: 14 amino acids. Germline CDR1 reads SGHRS; CDR2 reads YFSETQ. V was pared by 0 bases and J by 7 bases, with 10 bases between. CDR3 loop: CASSLDLGGGELFF. In DNA form, the CDR3 reads TGCGCCAGCAGCTTGGATCTAGGGGGCGGGGAGCTGTTTTTT.

The chain combines TRBV10-1 with TRBJ2-5; 7 bases agree with TRBD2. Looked up from germline, CDR1 is WNHNN and CDR2 is SYGVQD (reference sequence). CDR3 length equals 11 residues. V was clipped by 9 bases and J by 5 bases; unmatched bases: 3. The CDR3 coding sequence is TGCGCCAGGAGGCGGGGGGAGACCCAGTACTTC. Translated: CARRRGETQYF.

The chain employs TRBV24-1 and TRBJ2-5, with D possibly TRBD1 on 6 matching bases. Between the trimmed V and J ends, which lost 4 bases and 1 base, there was a span of 9 bases. The germline CDR1 and CDR2 sequences are KGHDR and SFDVKD. CDR3 length: 14 amino acids. The CDR3 spells CATSEGTLQETQYF. The CDR3 region has the DNA TGTGCCACCAGTGAGGGGACACTCCAAGAGACCCAGTACTTC.